This TCR beta chain was identified in a study of cytomegalovirus exposure and HLA in healthy donors. Study-wide findings and caveats: Analyzed later, association rates of TCRs varied across HLA loci, with DRB1 most and HLA-C fewest. There were under 200 TCR beta chains listed as cytomegalovirus-associated.

PCR used 60 Vbeta primers and 13 Jbeta primers. Here immunoSEQ multiplex PCR was the method, and the copy in TCRdb shows in-frame clones only, minus some. This repertoire shows 100,000 to 150,000 clones, 70% to 85% found once; its top ten account for approximately 1.6%. Comments on this clone: Its antigen is not known.

The TCR originated in a female donor in good health and CMV-seronegative. Sequencing was done on a sample of PBMCs.

CDR3 in DNA: TGTGCCAGCAGCTTCTCCGGGACAGGGGTTGAAAAACTGTTTTTT. This encodes CASSFSGTGVEKLFF. The chain recombines TRBV7-9 with TRBJ1-4; 10 nucleotides match TRBD1. The CDR3 length is 15 residues. V was pared by 3 bases and J by 7 bases, with 5 bases of the junction left unmatched. Germline CDR1 reads SEHNR; CDR2 reads FQNEAQ (reference sequence).